The rows below give T cell receptor beta chains drawn from one sample of a study of identifying expanded T cells in peripheral blood. Produced via immunoSEQ multiplex PCR; TCRdb's table is partial and in-frame only. The sample consists of some 95,000 clones, 88% of them appearing once. The sample comprised blood. Source of these receptors: a person aged 18-70 years in good health. CDR3s include the opening cysteine and the closing phenylalanine or tryptophan. A D gene is named only where the DNA matches it firmly.

TRBV7-9,NA,CASSLLGQNYGYTF
TRBV25-1,NA,CASSETGRNEKLFF
TRBV6-5,TRBD2,CASSYLGLAGENEQFF
TRBV4-1,NA,CASSPERNTIYF
TRBV6-1,NA,CAISTGSNYGYTF
TRBV11-2,NA,CASSNVGIEYNEQFF
TRBV27,NA,CASSLRGTSLSGYTF
TRBV5-1,NA,CASSLVAGDTIYF
TRBV6-4,NA,CASSHGTEGGYTF
TRBV7-2,NA,CASSLQGYYGYTF
TRBV28,TRBD1,CASSLGTGVQPQHF